The entry that follows covers one T cell receptor beta chain sequence. Its antigen remains unidentified. The data derive from a study of OX40 agonist ivuxolimab in advanced cancers. Across the study: Partial responses occurred in Three dose-escalation patients, one with hepatocellular carcinoma and two with cutaneous melanoma. Study findings and constraints: Nonresponders, in some cases, also had low normalized T-cell clonal expansion. Partial responders receiving 0.1-3.0 mg/kg showed among the lowest clonal expansion.

Germline trimming cut 1 base from V and 4 bases from J; bases unmatched to any gene: 5. Germline loops: CDR1 SGHDT, CDR2 YYEEEE. This CDR3 contains 15 residues. Only in-frame clones appear in the TCRdb table, and some are missing; sequencing was by immunoSEQ multiplex PCR. The sample has tens of thousands of clones, over 85% seen once. Autoimmune disease history or systemic immunosuppression led to patients being barred. This chain connects TRBV5-6 to TRBJ1-5; 7 bases match TRBD1. Source: CD4+ or CD8+ T cells sorted from blood, taken in a trial of the OX40 agonist ivuxolimab. This TCR was recovered from an adult with an advanced solid tumor such as melanoma, head and neck, liver or kidney cancer. The CDR3 sequence is CASSLRTGANQPQHF. For the CDR3, the DNA is TGTGCCAGCAGCTTGAGAACAGGGGCTAATCAGCCCCAGCATTTT.